Shown below are 7 T cell receptor beta chains from a single sample sequenced in a study of beta chain features in type 1 diabetes. The isolated RNA, all of it, was reverse transcribed, so expressed TCRB transcripts were what got sequenced. Clones were sequenced by immunoSEQ multiplex PCR, and TCRdb holds only the in-frame ones, with some missing. The sample consists of under 800,000 clones, around 15% of them appearing once. Source material: naive CD4+ T cells from blood. Receptors were obtained from a man between 18 and 35 years old in good health.

This clone came up a few times. The rearrangement joins TRBV10-3 to TRBJ2-5; TRBD2 aligns across 13 bases. This CDR3 has 16 residues. V trimming: 6 bases; J trimming: 3 bases; junction bases outside the gene matches: 7. Germline CDR1 reads ENHRY; CDR2 reads SYGVKD. DNA for the CDR3: TGTGCCATCAGGAATAACGGACTAGCGGGGGAAGAGACCCAGTACTTC. Translating it yields CAIRNNGLAGEETQYF.

This clone has just a few counts. The CDR3 DNA reads as TGTGCCAGCAGCTTTCAAACTGGAAACACCATATATTTT. It translates to CASSFQTGNTIYF. This chain uses TRBV5-4 with TRBJ1-3; D is unresolved. The CDR3 covers 13 residues. With 2 bases removed from V and 2 bases from J, the gap between germline ends came to 5 bases. Germline V gene data show CDR1 as SGHNT and CDR2 as YYREEE (reference sequence).

This clone was picked up a small number of times. The gene calls are TRBV28 and TRBJ1-1; a possible D gene is TRBD1 (5 bases). The V end lost 7 bases, the J end lost 7 bases, and 13 bases lay between the germline ends. Germline CDR1 is MDHEN and CDR2 is SYDVKM. The CDR3 extends over 12 amino acids. The CDR3 nucleotides read TGTGCCAGCACGGCAGGGCGGATTGAAGCTTTCTTT. It codes for CASTAGRIEAFF.

In the case of this clone: The sample contains more than one DNA sequence encoding this CDR3. The rearrangement links TRBV5-1 to TRBJ2-1; D might be TRBD1 (6 bases). The CDR3 runs 15 residues. The germline V and J ends were trimmed by 0 bases and 1 base, with 8 bases remaining between them. CDR1 and CDR2 (germline): SGHRS, YFSETQ. CDR3 DNA: TGCGCCAGCAGCTTGGGGCAGGGGTCCTACAATGAGCAGTTCTTC. This encodes CASSLGQGSYNEQFF.

V gene TRBV9 combines with J gene TRBJ2-1, with 9 positions matching TRBD2. The CDR3 has 18 amino acids. The germline CDR1 and CDR2 sequences are SGDLS and YYNGEE. With 3 bases clipped from V and 6 bases from J, the junction kept 16 bases outside the gene matches. The CDR3 nucleotides read TGTGCCAGCAGCGCAGTGAGCTTTGTAGCGGGAGACTCCAATGAGCAGTTCTTC. Encoded protein: CASSAVSFVAGDSNEQFF.

This clone came up a few times. Germline is not matched at one junction end, which may reflect a read error. This chain uses TRBV7-2 with TRBJ1-1; 7 bases agree with TRBD1. Germline V lookup: CDR1 SGHTA, CDR2 FQGNSA. The CDR3 consists of 14 residues. CDR3 loop: CASSFGVRDSPPGF. The CDR3 coding sequence is TGTGCCAGCAGCTTTGGGGTACGGGACAGTCCCCCTGGATTT.

About this clone itself: No conserved phenylalanine or tryptophan ends this CDR3, so it is likely a read error. The chain recombines TRBV4-2 with TRBJ1-5; D not resolved. CDR3 length: 13 amino acids. Trimming removed 0 bases at V and 7 bases at J, with 7 bases between. CDR1 LGHNA and CDR2 YNFKEQ come from the germline V gene. CDR3 residues: CASSQDAIQPQHL. The DNA for the CDR3 is TGTGCCAGCAGCCAAGATGCTATCCAGCCCCAGCATCTT.